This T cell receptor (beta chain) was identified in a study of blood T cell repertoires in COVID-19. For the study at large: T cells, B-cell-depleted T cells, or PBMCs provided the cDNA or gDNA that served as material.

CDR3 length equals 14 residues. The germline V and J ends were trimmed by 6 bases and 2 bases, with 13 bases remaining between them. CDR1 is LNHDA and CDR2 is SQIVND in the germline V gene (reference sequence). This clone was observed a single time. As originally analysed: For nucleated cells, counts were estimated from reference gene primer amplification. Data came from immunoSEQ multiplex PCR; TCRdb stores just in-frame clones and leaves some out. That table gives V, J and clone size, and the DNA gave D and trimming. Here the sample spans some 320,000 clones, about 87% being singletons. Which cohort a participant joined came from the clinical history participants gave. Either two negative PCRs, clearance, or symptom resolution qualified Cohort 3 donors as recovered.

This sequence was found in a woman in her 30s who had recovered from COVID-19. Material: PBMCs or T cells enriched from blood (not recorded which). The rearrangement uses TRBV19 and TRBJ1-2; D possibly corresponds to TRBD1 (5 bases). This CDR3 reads CASRSGSVNYGYTF. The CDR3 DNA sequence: TGTGCCAGTAGATCAGGGTCGGTGAACTATGGCTACACCTTC.